This T cell receptor (beta chain) was profiled in a study of brain T cells in children with intractable seizures. Germline CDR1 reads SGHDT; CDR2 reads YYEEEE. The CDR3 is 16 amino acids. The germline V and J ends were trimmed by 0 bases and 5 bases, with 17 bases remaining between them. Data came from immunoSEQ multiplex PCR; TCRdb stores just in-frame clones and leaves some out. The data contain roughly 80,000 clones, 91% of them singletons. This clonotype was sampled from a girl aged 2-10 years with Rasmussen encephalitis and intractable seizures. The sequenced sample was peripheral blood, obtained at surgery. The chain employs TRBV5-6 and TRBJ2-5; D might be TRBD1 or TRBD2, each matching 6 bases. The CDR3, as DNA: TGTGCCAGCAGCTTGGAAGGCCGGGGGCGCCGGGAGACCCAGTACTTC. It specifies CASSLEGRGRRETQYF.